This T cell receptor (beta chain) was identified in a study of OX40 agonist ivuxolimab in advanced cancers. Study context: Participants could have had prior anti-PD-1, anti-PD-L1 or anti-CTLA-4 therapy, and around 40% had some. Partial responses occurred in three patients (one hepatocellular carcinoma, two cutaneous melanoma). Overall study findings and caveats: There were, on average, more expanded clones in CD8+ T cells than in CD4+.

Autoimmune disease history or systemic immunosuppression was exclusionary. Assay used: immunoSEQ multiplex PCR; TCRdb lists only in-frame clones, some missing. This sample has tens of thousands of clones, with about three quarters found just once. This clone occurred once. Its antigen is still unknown. This sample includes further DNA sequences coding for the same CDR3. CDR1 and CDR2 from the germline V gene are KGHSH and LQKENI. This CDR3 comprises 13 residues. Trimming cost V 3 bases and J 5 bases, with 7 bases left between them. This receptor was obtained from an adult with an advanced solid tumor such as melanoma, head and neck, liver or kidney cancer. This chain connects TRBV18 to TRBJ1-4; D ambiguous. This sample comprised CD4+ or CD8+ T cells sorted from blood, obtained in a trial of the OX40 agonist ivuxolimab. The CDR3 reads CASSPGGNEKLFF. In DNA form, the CDR3 reads TGTGCCAGCTCACCGGGAGGGAATGAAAAACTGTTTTTT.